This T cell receptor beta chain was obtained from a study of blood T cells in healthy people across ages. Next came a second PCR, run for roughly 6 to 11 cycles, which used a sample-barcoded 5' primer along with a J-beta primer mix. TCRdb ran MiXCR on the 5' RACE reads and lists one entry per CDR3 protein. Of some 690,000 distinct CDR3 sequences listed, 22% are singletons. This clonotype was seen a handful of times. This CDR3 spans 13 amino acids. The germline V gene encodes CDR1 DFQATT and CDR2 SNEGSKA (reference sequence). Trimming removed 6 bases from V and 5 bases from J, with 16 bases in between.

The sequenced sample consisted of blood. The chain links TRBV20-1 to TRBJ1-2; D not certain. The sequence derives from a man in his 70s in good health. Here the CDR3 reads CSARRGKPYGYTF. CDR3 DNA: TGCAGTGCGCGAAGAGGGAAGCCTTATGGCTACACCTTC.